Following are 17 T cell receptor beta chains from one sample sequenced in a study of early T cells in non-severe SARS-CoV-2 infection. TCRdb redid the calling of the 5' RACE reads with MiXCR, one entry per CDR3 protein. The sample records roughly 34,000 distinct CDR3 sequences, about 4.5% being singletons. The sequenced sample was whole blood. Receptors were obtained from an adult who was a healthcare worker with PCR-confirmed SARS-CoV-2 infection or an uninfected control (not recorded which).

This clonotype was seen repeatedly, ten times or more. The genes are TRBV7-9 and TRBJ1-2; D unresolved. Germline V CDR1 and CDR2: SEHNR, FQNEAQ (reference sequence). Trimming left V 4 bases short and J 2 bases short, with 8 bases between. This CDR3 has 13 amino acids. The CDR3 here is CASSYEINYGYTF. CDR3 coding DNA: TGTGCCAGCAGCTACGAAATAAACTATGGCTACACCTTC. Drawing the rest from reference TRBV7-9 and TRBJ1-2, the complete variable domain is DTGVSQNPRHKITKRGQNVTFRCDPISEHNRLYWYRQTLGQGPEFLTYFQNEAQLEKSRLLSDRFSAERPKGSFSTLEIQRTEQGDSAMYLCASSYEINYGYTFGSGTRLTVV.

This clonotype has only a few counts. The J gene is TRBJ1-3, the V gene TRBV7-2; D uncertain. V shed 11 bases and J shed 7 bases, with 12 bases lying between them. The length of the CDR3 is 11 residues. Germline V gene data show CDR1 as SGHTA and CDR2 as FQGNSA. The CDR3 is CALQRRNTIYF. The DNA of the CDR3 is TGTGCCCTTCAACGCAGGAACACCATATATTTT.

This clonotype was found a few times. The rearrangement joins TRBV6-5 to TRBJ2-6; D is unresolved. The CDR3 runs to 14 residues. Trimming left V 2 bases short and J 3 bases short, with 5 bases between. Germline V gene lookup returns CDR1 MNHEY and CDR2 SVGAGI. The CDR3 DNA follows: TGTGCCAGCAGTTACGATCGTGGGGCCAACGTCCTGACTTTC. Translated, it gives CASSYDRGANVLTF.

V gene TRBV5-4 combines with J gene TRBJ1-4; D uncertain. CDR1 is SGHNT, CDR2 YYREEE, per germline (reference sequence). The CDR3 consists of 13 residues. V shed 0 bases and J shed 5 bases, with 5 bases lying between them. The DNA of the CDR3 is TGTGCCAGCAGCTTGGGCAGAAATGAAAAACTGTTTTTT. It is translated as CASSLGRNEKLFF. Looking up the rest from reference TRBV5-4 and TRBJ1-4 gives the full variable domain: ETGVTQSPTHLIKTRGQQVTLRCSSQSGHNTVSWYQQALGQGPQFIFQYYREEENGRGNFPPRFSGLQFPNYSSELNVNALELDDSALYLCASSLGRNEKLFFGSGTQLSVL.

This clonotype was counted between two and nine times. The chain has TRBV5-1 and TRBJ2-3, with 9 bases lining up with TRBD2. Germline V gene lookup returns CDR1 SGHRS and CDR2 YFSETQ. V trimming: 4 bases; J trimming: 0 bases; junction bases outside the gene matches: 15. The CDR3 is 19 residues long. CDR3 nucleotides: TGCGCCAGCAGCCTAACTGACGGACTAGCGCTAACTAGCACAGATACGCAGTATTTT. Protein: CASSLTDGLALTSTDTQYF.

This clonotype was recorded many times. The rearrangement links TRBV30 to TRBJ2-7, with D possibly being TRBD1 (6 bases). The germline CDR1 and CDR2 sequences are GTSNPN and SVGIG (reference sequence). Trimming removed 8 bases from V and 0 bases from J, with 11 bases in between. This CDR3 has 12 residues. CDR3: CAGMDSSYEQYF. The CDR3 bases are TGTGCCGGAATGGACAGCTCCTACGAGCAGTACTTC.

The table lists this clonotype with many counts. The chain has TRBV19 and TRBJ2-1; 9 bases match TRBD2. The CDR3 has 16 residues. V lost 9 bases to trimming and J lost 7 bases; unmatched junction nucleotides: 16. CDR1 LNHDA and CDR2 SQIVND come from the germline V gene (reference sequence). Here the CDR3 DNA reads TGTGCCAGCTTCACTCAAGGTAGCGGGGGACTTAATGAGCAGTTCTTC. It encodes CASFTQGSGGLNEQFF.

This clonotype was recorded many times. The V call is TRBV24-1, the J call TRBJ2-1, with 7 positions matching TRBD1. Per germline, CDR1 KGHDR and CDR2 SFDVKD. This CDR3 region has 13 residues. V lost 9 bases to trimming and J lost 4 bases; unmatched junction nucleotides: 5. The CDR3 loop reads CATQGQEYNEQFF. The CDR3, as DNA: TGTGCCACCCAAGGACAGGAGTACAATGAGCAGTTCTTC.

Many counts were recorded for this clonotype. V gene TRBV6-2 or TRBV6-3 combines with J gene TRBJ2-1, with TRBD2 as a possible D gene (5 bases). Trimming took 0 bases from V and 4 from J, leaving 7 bases between them. Germline V gives CDR1 MNHEY, CDR2 SVGEGT. This CDR3 has 14 residues. The CDR3, as DNA: TGTGCCAGCAGTTACTCGTCGGGGTACAATGAGCAGTTCTTC. Translated: CASSYSSGYNEQFF.

This clonotype was counted at least ten times. The chain couples TRBV11-2 to TRBJ2-3, with unresolved D. The CDR3 has 14 residues. Trimming removed 3 bases from V and 4 bases from J, with 11 bases in between. CDR1 and CDR2 from the germline V gene are SGHAT and FQNNGV. The CDR3 loop is CASSLLITADTQYF. The CDR3 bases are TGTGCCAGCAGCTTGCTTATTACGGCAGATACGCAGTATTTT.

This clonotype came up many times. V gene TRBV7-6 combines with J gene TRBJ2-7; 9 bases are shared with TRBD1. J was trimmed by 4 bases and V by 3 bases; bases with no gene match: 7. The CDR3 is 15 residues long. Germline CDR1 and CDR2: SGHVS and FNYEAQ. The CDR3 nucleotides read TGTGCCAGCAGCTTTGGACAGGGGATAGGTTACGAGCAGTACTTC. Its translation is CASSFGQGIGYEQYF. Supplemented by reference TRBV7-6 and TRBJ2-7, the full variable domain reads GAGVSQSPRYKVTKRGQDVALRCDPISGHVSLYWYRQALGQGPEFLTYFNYEAQQDKSGLPNDRFSAERPEGSISTLTIQRTEQRDSAMYRCASSFGQGIGYEQYFGPGTRLTVT.

A word on this clonotype: One base away lies a much larger clone, so this may be a sequencing read error. This chain links TRBV20-1 with TRBJ1-1, with D maybe TRBD1 (5 bases). V was shortened by 0 bases and J by 10 bases, with 15 bases between the two germline ends. Germline CDR1 is DFQATT and CDR2 is SNEGSKA (reference sequence). The length of the CDR3 is 13 residues. The CDR3 is CSARDPGAQGAFF. DNA for the CDR3: TGCAGTGCTAGAGATCCCGGGGCGCAGGGAGCTTTCTTT.

The chain couples TRBV7-6 to TRBJ2-1, with 8 bases fitting TRBD2. The CDR3 is 16 amino acids. Germline CDR1 is SGHVS and CDR2 is FNYEAQ. The ends lost 2 bases at V and 6 bases at J; junction bases unmatched: 9. The CDR3 here is CASSLSRTSPGNEQFF. As DNA, the CDR3 is TGTGCCAGCAGCTTATCCCGGACTAGCCCCGGCAATGAGCAGTTCTTC.

There are many counts of this clonotype. This chain connects TRBV11-2 to TRBJ2-6; D is perhaps TRBD2 (5 bases). CDR1 is SGHAT and CDR2 is FQNNGV in the germline V gene. CDR3 length equals 16 residues. The V gene lost 4 bases and the J gene lost 0 bases, with 10 bases spanning the gap. The CDR3, as DNA: TGTGCCAGCAGCTCCCCGAGGGCCTCTGGGGCCAACGTCCTGACTTTC. This codes for CASSSPRASGANVLTF.

This clonotype appeared many times. For the CDR3, the DNA is TGTGCCAGCAGTTATGGACGAGTCCAGCATTTT. It translates to CASSYGRVQHF. This chain uses TRBV6-2 or TRBV6-3 with TRBJ1-5; D not resolved. The germline V gene has CDR1 MNHEY and CDR2 SVGEGT. V was pared by 3 bases and J by 12 bases, with 9 bases between. There are 11 residues in the CDR3.

This clonotype was detected ten times or more. J is TRBJ1-5 and V is TRBV7-9; tentative D call: TRBD1 (6 bases). CDR3 length equals 13 residues. Germline assignment: CDR1 SEHNR and CDR2 FQNEAQ (reference sequence). V dropped 5 bases and J dropped 7 bases, with 12 bases sitting between them. The CDR3 sequence: CASSPMQGQPQHF. The CDR3 nucleotides read TGTGCCAGCAGCCCAATGCAGGGGCAGCCCCAGCATTTT. Filled out from reference TRBV7-9 and TRBJ1-5, the complete variable domain reads DTGVSQNPRHKITKRGQNVTFRCDPISEHNRLYWYRQTLGQGPEFLTYFQNEAQLEKSRLLSDRFSAERPKGSFSTLEIQRTEQGDSAMYLCASSPMQGQPQHFGDGTRLSIL.

In its sample, this clonotype was seen a few times. This chain connects TRBV21-1 to TRBJ2-2; the table names TRBD1, a call not compared with the DNA. TRBV21-1 is an annotated pseudogene. The CDR3 sequence is 16 residues long. The CDR3: CASSKVVGGVGGELFF. CDR3 nucleotides: TGTGCCAGCAGCAAAGTTGTCGGGGGAGTCGGCGGGGAGCTGTTTTTT.